A single sample is the source of the 13 T cell receptor beta chains below, sequenced in a study of blood T cell repertoires in COVID-19. TCRdb's table, derived via immunoSEQ multiplex PCR, lists solely in-frame clones and lacks some. The sample holds about 90,000 clones, less than 85% seen once. Sequenced material: peripheral blood. The receptors stem from a man in his 70s with acute or convalescent COVID-19.

The chain uses TRBV19 and TRBJ1-1; D ambiguous. Germline V gives CDR1 LNHDA, CDR2 SQIVND (reference sequence). The CDR3 sequence is 12 residues long. Trimming took 5 bases from V and 7 from J, leaving 11 bases between them. CDR3 protein: CASSSETLEAFF. The CDR3 region has the DNA TGTGCCAGTAGTTCAGAGACACTTGAAGCTTTCTTT.

V gene TRBV2 combines with J gene TRBJ2-2; D might be TRBD1 (5 bases). Trimming shortened V by 3 bases and J by 0 bases, and 11 bases separated the two germline ends. Per germline, CDR1 SNHLY and CDR2 FYNNEI. There are 16 residues in the CDR3. CDR3 loop: CASSDQGNANTGELFF. The CDR3 DNA is TGTGCCAGCAGTGATCAGGGCAACGCGAACACCGGGGAGCTGTTTTTT. Using reference TRBV2 and TRBJ2-2 for the parts outside the CDR3, the full variable domain is EPEVTQTPSHQVTQMGQEVILRCVPISNHLYFYWYRQILGQKVEFLVSFYNNEISEKSEIFDDQFSVERPDGSNFTLKIRSTKLEDSAMYFCASSDQGNANTGELFFGEGSRLTVL.

This clone has a single count. CDR3 sequence reads: CASSRLAGGPPYEQYF. The CDR3 DNA sequence: TGTGCCAGCAGCAGACTAGCGGGAGGGCCGCCCTACGAGCAGTACTTC. The gene calls are TRBV27 and TRBJ2-7, with 14 bases aligning to TRBD2. Per the germline V gene, CDR1 is MNHEY and CDR2 is SMNVEV (reference sequence). CDR3 length equals 16 residues. The J segment lost 2 bases and the V segment lost 6 bases, leaving 6 bases of the junction unmatched.

This clone was seen only a few times. The chain recombines TRBV5-1 with TRBJ1-4; unclear D gene. Trimming took 0 bases from V and 5 from J, leaving 11 bases between them. CDR3 length: 15 residues. Germline V gives CDR1 SGHRS, CDR2 YFSETQ. CDR3 sequence reads: CASSLAGTENEKLFF. CDR3 coding DNA: TGCGCCAGCAGCTTGGCCGGCACGGAGAATGAAAAACTGTTTTTT.

The V and J genes are TRBV10-3 and TRBJ1-4, with D uncertain. V lost 10 bases and J 3 bases, leaving 15 bases between the germline ends. Germline values: CDR1 ENHRY, CDR2 SYGVKD. The CDR3 length is 14 residues. In DNA form, the CDR3 reads TGTGCCACCCAATCTGGCGAGGCTAATGAAAAACTGTTTTTT. This gives the protein CATQSGEANEKLFF.

This clone was observed a few times. The V call is TRBV24-1, the J call TRBJ2-1, with D tentatively TRBD2 (5 bases). The CDR3 has 13 amino acids. CDR1 and CDR2 from the germline V gene are KGHDR and SFDVKD. Trimming took off 3 bases at V and 10 bases at J, with 12 bases between the two ends. In nucleotides, the CDR3 is TGTGCCACCAGTGATCCGGACTCCTACGAGCAGTTCTTC. It translates to CATSDPDSYEQFF.

This clone was counted only a few times. The V call is TRBV11-2, the J call TRBJ2-7, with 11 positions matching TRBD2. The CDR3 loop spans 13 amino acids. V was pared by 1 base and J by 12 bases, with 5 bases of the junction left unmatched. Per germline, CDR1 SGHAT and CDR2 FQNNGV. For the CDR3, the DNA is TGTGCCAGCAGCTTAGCACTAGCGGGAGAACCGTACTTC. Encoded protein: CASSLALAGEPYF. Drawing the rest from reference TRBV11-2 and TRBJ2-7, the complete variable domain is EAGVAQSPRYKIIEKRQSVAFWCNPISGHATLYWYQQILGQGPKLLIQFQNNGVVDDSQLPKDRFSAERLKGVDSTLKIQPAKLEDSAVYLCASSLALAGEPYFGPGTRLTVT.

This clone was seen a few times. V gene TRBV5-1 combines with J gene TRBJ2-2; D may be TRBD2 (5 bases). V lost 4 bases, J lost 0 bases, and 10 bases lay in between. There are 15 residues in the CDR3. Germline loops: CDR1 SGHRS, CDR2 YFSETQ. Here the CDR3 DNA reads TGCGCCAGCAGCCCCGGACTGACGAACACCGGGGAGCTGTTTTTT. Translation gives CASSPGLTNTGELFF.

This chain uses TRBV25-1 with TRBJ2-1; 7 bases align to TRBD1. CDR3 length equals 15 residues. Germline V lookup: CDR1 MGHDK, CDR2 SYGVNS. J was trimmed by 7 bases and V by 2 bases; bases with no gene match: 8. This CDR3 reads CASSERGLVRNEQFF. The CDR3 DNA reads as TGTGCCAGCAGTGAAAGGGGGCTCGTAAGAAATGAGCAGTTCTTC.

The chain carries TRBV7-2 and TRBJ2-1; TRBD2 might be the D (6 bases). This CDR3 has 14 residues. Trimming stripped 3 bases from V and 2 bases from J, with 8 bases between. Germline V gene data show CDR1 as SGHTA and CDR2 as FQGNSA. The CDR3, as DNA: TGTGCCAGCAGCTTGGGACTCGCCTACAATGAGCAGTTCTTC. Translated, it gives CASSLGLAYNEQFF.

The chain has TRBV5-4 and TRBJ2-2, with D tentatively TRBD1 (5 bases). Deletions cut 4 bases from V and 1 base from J, with 8 bases between. The germline CDR1 and CDR2 sequences are SGHNT and YYREEE (reference sequence). There are 14 residues in the CDR3. The CDR3 here is CASSPRENTGELFF. As DNA, the CDR3 is TGTGCCAGCAGCCCCAGGGAGAACACCGGGGAGCTGTTTTTT.

This clone was seen a handful of times. The rearrangement links TRBV19 to TRBJ1-5; 7 bases agree with TRBD1. Germline CDR1 is LNHDA and CDR2 is SQIVND (reference sequence). The V gene end was trimmed by 9 bases and the J gene end by 4 bases; junction bases not matched to a gene: 6. CDR3 size: 13 residues. The CDR3 is CASQRQGNQPQHF. CDR3 sequence (DNA): TGTGCCAGCCAGAGACAGGGTAATCAGCCCCAGCATTTT.

This clone was recorded once. The rearrangement links TRBV28 to TRBJ1-1; 11 nucleotides match TRBD1. Germline CDR1 MDHEN, CDR2 SYDVKM. CDR3 length: 15 residues. V was pared by 2 bases and J by 10 bases, with 9 bases of the junction left unmatched. The CDR3 coding sequence is TGTGCCAGCAGTTTACCGGACAGGGGGCTTGGAAGAGCTTTCTTT. This gives the protein CASSLPDRGLGRAFF.